This is a list of T cell receptor beta chains from one sample in a study of blood T cells in healthy people across ages. TCRdb itself ran the 5' RACE reads through MiXCR, one entry per CDR3 protein. The sample includes 1.4 million to 1.5 million distinct CDR3 sequences, approximately 42% of them seen just once. The sample consisted of blood. These receptors were taken from a woman aged 18-30 years in good health. Each CDR3 is given with its conserved first and last residue. Each record gives: D gene, clone size, V gene, J gene, CDR3 DNA, CDR3 protein. The D gene is left open where the match is weak. Not every row has a clone size; where given, it reads once, few, many or a size class.

D: -; size: -; V: TRBV6-5; J: TRBJ2-1; DNA: TGTGCCAGCAGTTTTGACGGGAACTCCTACAATGAGCAGTTCTTC; CDR3: CASSFDGNSYNEQFF
D: -; size: -; V: TRBV6-1; J: TRBJ2-7; DNA: TGTGCCAGCAAACCCGCAGGGGGGAAATCCTACGAGCAGTACTTC; CDR3: CASKPAGGKSYEQYF
D: -; size: -; V: TRBV7-2; J: TRBJ2-3; DNA: TGTGCCAGCAGCTTAGGCTTGGCAAGATCTAGCGCAGATACGCAGTATTTT; CDR3: CASSLGLARSSADTQYF
D: TRBD2; size: -; V: TRBV6-1; J: TRBJ2-3; DNA: TGTGCCAGCAGGAGGACTAGCGGGAGCGCAGATACGCAGTATTTT; CDR3: CASRRTSGSADTQYF
D: -; size: -; V: TRBV12-3/TRBV12-4; J: TRBJ2-7; DNA: TGTGCCAGCAGTTTAGGCGCGCCTGCCTACGAGCAGTACTTC; CDR3: CASSLGAPAYEQYF
D: TRBD1; size: -; V: TRBV5-1; J: TRBJ2-1; DNA: TGCGCCAGCAGCAAGGGACAGAGCAACTACAATGAGCAGTTCTTC; CDR3: CASSKGQSNYNEQFF
D: -; size: -; V: TRBV7-2; J: TRBJ2-1; DNA: TGTGCCAGCAGCTTAGCGGGACTCCCAAGCTCCTACAATGAGCAGTTCTTC; CDR3: CASSLAGLPSSYNEQFF
D: TRBD1; size: -; V: TRBV5-1; J: TRBJ2-1; DNA: TGCGCCAGCAGCCGGGGACAGGGTGCATCCAACTCCTACAATGAGCAGTTCTTC; CDR3: CASSRGQGASNSYNEQFF
D: TRBD1; size: -; V: TRBV3-1; J: TRBJ1-6; DNA: TGTGCCAGCAGCCGCGGGACAGGGTATTCCTATAATTCACCCCTCCACTTT; CDR3: CASSRGTGYSYNSPLHF
D: TRBD2; size: -; V: TRBV20-1; J: TRBJ2-5; DNA: TGCAGTGCTAGTTTGGGCGGGAGGGCTGGTGAGCAGTACTTC; CDR3: CSASLGGRAGEQYF
D: -; size: -; V: TRBV5-1; J: TRBJ2-3; DNA: TGCGCCAGCCGACTAGGGACAGCCACAGATACGCAGTATTTT; CDR3: CASRLGTATDTQYF
D: -; size: -; V: TRBV6-1; J: TRBJ2-7; DNA: TGTGCCAGCAGTGAATATCTGGGACCCTACGAGCAGTACTTC; CDR3: CASSEYLGPYEQYF
D: -; size: -; V: TRBV7-7; J: TRBJ2-1; DNA: TGTGCCAGCAGCTCCAATCTAGACAATGAGCAGTTCTTC; CDR3: CASSSNLDNEQFF
D: TRBD1; size: few; V: TRBV20-1; J: TRBJ1-2; DNA: TGCAGTGCTAGAGGGACAGGGGGCTGGGGCTACACCTTC; CDR3: CSARGTGGWGYTF
D: TRBD1; size: -; V: TRBV20-1; J: TRBJ2-3; DNA: TGCAGTGCTAGAGATGGACAGGGGGCAGATACGCAGTATTTT; CDR3: CSARDGQGADTQYF